Following are 11 T cell receptor beta chains from one sample sequenced in a study of beta chain features in type 1 diabetes. Study-wide findings and caveats: A moderate, significant TCRB CDR3 shortening appeared in type 1 diabetes across four CD4+ subsets.

Their recognized antigens are unknown. cDNA synthesis used the whole RNA isolate, giving expressed TCRB sequences. TCRdb's table, derived via immunoSEQ multiplex PCR, lists solely in-frame clones and lacks some. This table holds 200,000 to 300,000 clones, about a fifth found once. Input material: naive CD4+ T cells from blood. The receptors come from a woman aged 40 to 55 with type 1 diabetes.

J is TRBJ2-3 and V is TRBV4-3; D is unclear. The ends were cut back, 0 bases at V and 6 bases at J, with 10 bases in the middle. The CDR3 runs 14 residues. Germline values: CDR1 LGHNA, CDR2 YSLEER. The CDR3 loop reads CASSQDKERDTQYF. In DNA, the CDR3 is TGCGCCAGCAGCCAAGATAAGGAGCGCGATACGCAGTATTTT.

Only a few counts were recorded for this clone. The chain couples TRBV29-1 to TRBJ2-7; TRBD1 is a possible D gene (6 bases). Germline CDR1 is SQVTM and CDR2 is ANQGSEA. V was pared by 4 bases and J by 2 bases, with 12 bases between. There are 13 residues in the CDR3. The CDR3 DNA is TGCAGCGTTGGACAGGCACTGGCCTACGAGCAGTACTTC. Encoded protein: CSVGQALAYEQYF.

In its sample, this clone was seen a few times. The chain uses TRBV4-1 and TRBJ2-1, with 8 nucleotides matching TRBD2. Germline values: CDR1 MGHRA, CDR2 YSYEKL. This CDR3 region has 16 residues. With V trimmed by 2 bases and J by 0 bases, 3 bases remained unmatched. As DNA, the CDR3 is TGCGCCAGCAGCCAACCCCGGGAGGGCTCCTACAATGAGCAGTTCTTC. Translation gives CASSQPREGSYNEQFF.

This clone was counted a few times. V and J are TRBV30 and TRBJ1-1, with D unclear. The length of the CDR3 is 14 residues. The V end lost 3 bases, the J end lost 5 bases, and 16 bases lay between the germline ends. Germline lookup yields CDR1 GTSNPN and CDR2 SVGIG (reference sequence). The CDR3 reads CAWSRGLGGTEAFF. CDR3 in DNA: TGTGCCTGGAGCCGCGGCCTAGGAGGGACTGAAGCTTTCTTT.

The chain combines TRBV25-1 with TRBJ2-3; the D is unclear. Germline CDR1 MGHDK, CDR2 SYGVNS. The CDR3 is made up of 15 amino acids. Between the trimmed V and J ends, which lost 2 bases and 5 bases, there was a span of 14 bases. The CDR3 bases are TGTGCCAGCAGTGAAGCTGGTGGGCTCGGAGATACGCAGTATTTT. The encoded protein is CASSEAGGLGDTQYF.

The rearrangement joins TRBV4-2 to TRBJ2-2; possible D gene TRBD2, 7 bases. V was shortened by 0 bases and J by 4 bases, with 18 bases between the two germline ends. The CDR3 covers 18 residues. The V gene's germline CDR1 is LGHNA and CDR2 YNFKEQ. Written as DNA, the CDR3 is TGTGCCAGCAGCCAAGATAGTCGGGCGGGGGCCCTCACCGGGGAGCTGTTTTTT. Translating gives CASSQDSRAGALTGELFF.

The chain combines TRBV5-4 with TRBJ2-7, with 9 bases identical to TRBD1. V trimming: 4 bases; J trimming: 0 bases; junction bases outside the gene matches: 2. Germline V gives CDR1 SGHNT, CDR2 YYREEE (reference sequence). The CDR3 totals 14 residues. CDR3 region: CASSIQGASYEQYF. Written as DNA, the CDR3 is TGTGCCAGCAGCATACAGGGGGCCTCCTACGAGCAGTACTTC. The complete variable domain, with remaining parts taken from reference TRBV5-4 and TRBJ2-7, reads ETGVTQSPTHLIKTRGQQVTLRCSSQSGHNTVSWYQQALGQGPQFIFQYYREEENGRGNFPPRFSGLQFPNYSSELNVNALELDDSALYLCASSIQGASYEQYFGPGTRLTVT.

The genes are TRBV15 and TRBJ1-2; TRBD1 is a possible D gene (6 bases). Germline V gives CDR1 LNHNV, CDR2 YYDKDF (reference sequence). The CDR3 consists of 16 residues. Trimming took 3 bases from V and 3 from J, leaving 17 bases between them. This CDR3 is CATSRPGAGVDYGYTF. CDR3 coding DNA: TGTGCCACCAGCAGGCCAGGGGCAGGGGTGGACTATGGCTACACCTTC.

The chain joins TRBV18 to TRBJ2-1, with 7 nucleotides matching TRBD2. Germline CDR1 and CDR2: KGHSH and LQKENI. The J segment lost 8 bases and the V segment lost 4 bases, leaving 11 bases of the junction unmatched. The CDR3 loop spans 15 amino acids. The CDR3 reads CASSLGLAAFDEQFF. The CDR3 DNA reads TGTGCCAGCTCACTAGGGCTAGCGGCTTTTGATGAGCAGTTCTTC.

A few counts support this clone. The CDR3 spells CAWNPGQRNQETQYF. The DNA of the CDR3 is TGTGCCTGGAACCCGGGACAGAGAAACCAAGAGACCCAGTACTTC. The chain uses TRBV30 and TRBJ2-5; TRBD1 aligns across 7 bases. Germline values: CDR1 GTSNPN, CDR2 SVGIG (reference sequence). The CDR3 is made up of 15 amino acids. Trimming took 4 bases from V and 0 from J; bases not matched to a gene: 8.

There are a few counts of this clone. The rearrangement uses TRBV4-3 and TRBJ1-3, with D hard to call. The CDR3 has 15 residues. V dropped 1 base and J dropped 0 bases, with 7 bases sitting between them. CDR1 is LGHNA and CDR2 is YSLEER in the germline V gene. This chain's CDR3 is CASSQGGSSGNTIYF. The CDR3 nucleotides read TGCGCCAGCAGCCAAGGAGGCAGCTCTGGAAACACCATATATTTT.